This TCR beta chain was identified during a study of CDR3 diversity in severe acne. This clonotype was detected many times. MiXCR, applied by TCRdb to the PCR reads, yields one record per CDR3 protein. The sample contains over 100,000 distinct CDR3 sequences, around 53% of which appear only once. V lost 5 bases to trimming and J lost 5 bases, with 15 bases between them. The CDR3 has 15 residues. Germline lookup yields CDR1 MNHEY and CDR2 SVGEGT. The TCR comes from a male donor with acne. This chain links TRBV6-2 or TRBV6-3 with TRBJ1-4, with a possible D match to TRBD1 (5 bases). Sequences were obtained from blood. CDR3 bases: TGTGCCAGCAGTGCCCCCGGGGACGGGAATGAAAAACTGTTTTTT. Its translation is CASSAPGDGNEKLFF.